This entry is about one T cell receptor (beta chain). Its target is not known. This sample was included in a study of ipilimumab plus nivolumab after autologous stem cell transplantation. Generated by immunoSEQ multiplex PCR, the TCRdb table keeps only in-frame clones and is missing some. The sample lists 20,000 to 25,000 clones; 70% to 90% were seen once. The germline gives CDR1 LNHDA, CDR2 SQIVND (reference sequence). V was cut by 2 bases and J by 0 bases, with 10 bases left in between. This CDR3 comprises 15 residues. Starting 14 to 28 days after autologous transplant, ipilimumab 1 mg/kg was given. Dosing: nivolumab 3 mg/kg IV, weeks 1, 4, 7, 10, then every two weeks to week 26. Findings of the study overall: Per the authors, repertoire, Treg and microbiota data justify further study.

Material: PBMCs, obtained in a trial of ipilimumab plus nivolumab as post-transplant consolidation. The origin of this receptor is a male donor with diffuse large B-cell lymphoma. This chain joins TRBV19 and TRBJ1-1; D is possibly TRBD1 (6 bases). The CDR3 sequence is CASSINRAVNTEAFF. The CDR3 DNA sequence: TGTGCCAGTAGTATAAACAGGGCGGTGAACACTGAAGCTTTCTTT.